These T cell receptor beta chains were read from a single sample in a study of CD8+ T cells in alopecia areata. Repertoires were generated with immunoSEQ multiplex PCR, while TCRdb's copy carries only in-frame clones and drops some. The sample yields over 100,000 clones, approximately 49% seen once. Here the sequenced sample was CD8+ T cells sorted from blood, taken at week 0. Receptors originate from a human donor with alopecia areata. CDR3s include the opening cysteine and the closing phenylalanine or tryptophan. Some rows mark clone size as missing; the rest say once, few, many or name a class of expanded clone.

cdr3_aa,clone_size,j_call,v_call
CASSLGGLGISYEQYF,.,TRBJ2-7,TRBV5-6
CASSIRGLNQPQHF,.,TRBJ1-5,TRBV13
CASRTGTGYEQYF,.,TRBJ2-7,TRBV5-1
CASSLEGHGDTEAFF,once,TRBJ1-1,TRBV5-1
CASSGQGYEQYF,.,TRBJ2-7,TRBV19
CASSPNVFSYEQYF,.,TRBJ2-7,TRBV27
CSVEDTGNYEQYF,.,TRBJ2-7,TRBV29-1
CSVVGLVSGANVLTF,.,TRBJ2-6,TRBV29-1
CASSQVRATEAFF,.,TRBJ1-1,TRBV4-1
CASSLEAEFNSPLHF,.,TRBJ1-6,TRBV11-2
CASSPLQGGNTEAFF,few,TRBJ1-1,TRBV7-6
CSVRTDTDTQYF,few,TRBJ2-3,TRBV29-1
CASSYDPESGWNEQYF,.,TRBJ2-7,TRBV6-5
CASSSSISYEQYF,.,TRBJ2-7,TRBV11-2
CASSLSEPGELFF,.,TRBJ2-2,TRBV7-2
CASSFGTPGSGANVLTF,few,TRBJ2-6,TRBV7-8
CASSPAGSYNEQFF,few,TRBJ2-1,TRBV19
CASSWGGRTEAFF,.,TRBJ1-1,TRBV27
CASSLTPARDMETQYF,.,TRBJ2-5,TRBV27
CAWTYSTSDTQYF,.,TRBJ2-3,TRBV30
CAWSSRSGGGLAKNIQYF,few,TRBJ2-4,TRBV30
CASSLAGNTEAFF,.,TRBJ1-1,TRBV5-4
CASSLGTGLGPSSYEQYF,.,TRBJ2-7,TRBV13
CASSSRVGEQYF,few,TRBJ2-7,TRBV7-9
CASSLVESYEQYF,.,TRBJ2-7,TRBV11-2
CASSERGGHTDTQYF,many,TRBJ2-3,TRBV6-4
CATSLGTGDQPQHF,.,TRBJ1-5,TRBV15
CASSFGGAGTDTQYF,few,TRBJ2-3,TRBV27
CASSGGQGATNYGYTF,.,TRBJ1-2,TRBV5-4
CASSVWRDTDTQYF,.,TRBJ2-3,TRBV9
CASSLGLTYEQYF,few,TRBJ2-7,TRBV27
CAWSVADEQYF,.,TRBJ2-7,TRBV30
CATSRVQGRSYEQYF,few,TRBJ2-7,TRBV15
CASSPGPSRFF,.,TRBJ2-1,TRBV6-5
CAWSETGGYEQFF,.,TRBJ2-1,TRBV30
CATKRGPADTQYF,.,TRBJ2-3,TRBV15
CASSLAGDTYEQYF,.,TRBJ2-7,TRBV27
CASSYWGQEQETQYF,.,TRBJ2-5,TRBV6-5
CASSLEGADNQPQHF,few,TRBJ1-5,TRBV7-6
CSVVFTELNTEAFF,few,TRBJ1-1,TRBV29-1
CASSLGNSPLHF,once,TRBJ1-6,TRBV7-6
CASSEGDILFNTGELFF,.,TRBJ2-2,TRBV9
CASSTGKSQYF,.,TRBJ2-5,TRBV6-5